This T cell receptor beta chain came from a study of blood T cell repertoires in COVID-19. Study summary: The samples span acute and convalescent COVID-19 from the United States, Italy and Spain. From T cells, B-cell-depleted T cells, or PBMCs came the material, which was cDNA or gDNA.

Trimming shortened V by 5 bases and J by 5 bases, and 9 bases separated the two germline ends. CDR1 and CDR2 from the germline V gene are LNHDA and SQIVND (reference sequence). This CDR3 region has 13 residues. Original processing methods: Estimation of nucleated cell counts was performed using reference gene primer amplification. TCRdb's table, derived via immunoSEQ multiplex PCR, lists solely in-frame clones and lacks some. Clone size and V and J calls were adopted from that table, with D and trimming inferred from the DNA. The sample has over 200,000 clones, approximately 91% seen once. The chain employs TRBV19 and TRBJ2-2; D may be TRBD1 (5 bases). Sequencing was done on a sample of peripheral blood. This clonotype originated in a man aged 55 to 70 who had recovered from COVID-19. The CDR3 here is CASSFTGTGELFF. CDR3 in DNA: TGTGCCAGTAGTTTCACAGGAACCGGGGAGCTGTTTTTT. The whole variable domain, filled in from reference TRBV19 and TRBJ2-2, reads DGGITQSPKYLFRKEGQNVTLSCEQNLNHDAMYWYRQDPGQGLRLIYYSQIVNDFQKGDIAEGYSVSREKKESFPLTVTSAQKNPTAFYLCASSFTGTGELFFGEGSRLTVL.